Shown below are 25 T cell receptor beta chains from a single sample sequenced in a study of cytomegalovirus exposure and HLA in healthy donors. The PCR had 60 Vbeta and 13 Jbeta primers. Repertoires were generated with immunoSEQ multiplex PCR, while TCRdb's copy carries only in-frame clones and drops some. The table includes about 190,000 clones, over 70% detected once. Sequenced: PBMCs. All receptors come from a woman aged 18-29 years in good health and CMV-seronegative.

J is TRBJ2-7 and V is TRBV5-1; D might be TRBD2 (5 bases). This CDR3 spans 13 amino acids. CDR1 and CDR2 (germline): SGHRS, YFSETQ. Between the trimmed V and J ends, which lost 3 bases and 1 base, there was a span of 8 bases. Here the CDR3 DNA reads TGCGCCAGCAGCTGGGGAGTGTCCTACGAGCAGTACTTC. Its translation: CASSWGVSYEQYF.

The chain carries TRBV25-1 and TRBJ1-1; D gene uncertain. The CDR3 totals 11 residues. The V end lost 0 bases, the J end lost 7 bases, and 3 bases lay between the germline ends. CDR1 MGHDK and CDR2 SYGVNS come from the germline V gene. The CDR3 DNA reads TGTGCCAGCAGTGAATACCTTGAAGCTTTCTTT. Amino acid sequence: CASSEYLEAFF.

J is TRBJ2-3 and V is TRBV11-3, with TRBD2 matching 10 bases. The junction had 4 bases not matched to a gene; V was cut back by 5 bases and J by 2 bases. Germline V gene data show CDR1 as SGHNT and CDR2 as YENEEA. The CDR3 is made up of 15 amino acids. In nucleotides, the CDR3 is TGTGCCAGCAGCCCGGGACTAGCGAACACAGATACGCAGTATTTT. It specifies CASSPGLANTDTQYF.

This clone was counted a few times. The V and J genes are TRBV7-9 and TRBJ1-4; 8 bases map to TRBD1. Trimming took 5 bases from V and 8 from J; bases not matched to a gene: 10. The CDR3 extends over 15 amino acids. Germline lookup yields CDR1 SEHNR and CDR2 FQNEAQ (reference sequence). The CDR3 region has the DNA TGTGCCAGCAGCCAGAGGACAGGGATCGAGGAAAAACTGTTTTTT. Its translation is CASSQRTGIEEKLFF.

The rearrangement uses TRBV4-1 and TRBJ2-7; 11 nucleotides line up with TRBD2. V shed 4 bases and J 4 bases; nucleotides not matched to a gene: 18. CDR1 and CDR2 from the germline V gene are MGHRA and YSYEKL. The length of the CDR3 is 19 residues. CDR3 residues: CASSRVGLAGKRPPYEQYF. DNA of the CDR3: TGCGCCAGCAGCCGGGTCGGACTAGCGGGTAAGCGGCCACCTTACGAGCAGTACTTC.

The chain joins TRBV7-9 to TRBJ1-1, with TRBD1 as a possible D gene (5 bases). Germline CDR1 reads SEHNR; CDR2 reads FQNEAQ (reference sequence). CDR3 length: 15 residues. Trimming took off 0 bases at V and 3 bases at J, with 11 bases between the two ends. CDR3 amino acids: CASSLAQGHDTEAFF. CDR3 coding DNA: TGTGCCAGCAGCTTAGCCCAGGGTCATGACACTGAAGCTTTCTTT. Together with reference TRBV7-9 and TRBJ1-1, the CDR3 gives the full variable domain: DTGVSQNPRHKITKRGQNVTFRCDPISEHNRLYWYRQTLGQGPEFLTYFQNEAQLEKSRLLSDRFSAERPKGSFSTLEIQRTEQGDSAMYLCASSLAQGHDTEAFFGQGTRLTVV.

The chain employs TRBV29-1 and TRBJ1-1; 11 nucleotides match TRBD1. Looked up from germline, CDR1 is SQVTM and CDR2 is ANQGSEA. V was pared by 7 bases and J by 5 bases, with 9 bases of the junction left unmatched. The CDR3 covers 14 residues. CDR3 sequence (DNA): TGCAGCGGTATGGACAGGGGGCGAAGAACTGAAGCTTTCTTT. This sequence encodes CSGMDRGRRTEAFF.

This chain uses TRBV12-5 with TRBJ2-1; D call uncertain. Germline-derived CDR1 and CDR2 are LGHNT and FRNRAP. The germline V and J ends were trimmed by 0 bases and 0 bases, with 9 bases remaining between them. CDR3 size: 16 residues. The CDR3 DNA reads TGTGCTAGTGGTTTGGTTACTACCAGCTCCTACAATGAGCAGTTCTTC. This gives the protein CASGLVTTSSYNEQFF.

This clone appeared once. The rearrangement links TRBV5-6 to TRBJ2-3; tentative D call: TRBD1 (6 bases). The germline CDR1 and CDR2 sequences are SGHDT and YYEEEE. V shed 0 bases and J shed 9 bases, with 14 bases lying between them. The length of the CDR3 is 14 residues. CDR3 sequence reads: CASSLEGFQGTQYF. The CDR3 DNA is TGTGCCAGCAGCTTGGAGGGTTTCCAGGGGACGCAGTATTTT.

The rearrangement links TRBV6-1 to TRBJ1-5; a possible D gene is TRBD1 (5 bases). The CDR3 extends over 13 amino acids. V shed 2 bases and J shed 5 bases, with 7 bases lying between them. Germline V gene lookup returns CDR1 MNHNS and CDR2 SASEGT. The CDR3 sequence: CASSEFRDQPQHF. The CDR3 DNA reads TGTGCCAGCAGTGAATTCAGGGATCAGCCCCAGCATTTT.

V is TRBV27 and J is TRBJ2-1, with a possible D match to TRBD1 (6 bases). V was pared by 5 bases and J by 8 bases, with 13 bases between. This CDR3 has 13 residues. Germline V gene data show CDR1 as MNHEY and CDR2 as SMNVEV (reference sequence). CDR3 nucleotide sequence: TGTGCCAGCAGTACAAACAAGGGGGATGAGCAGTTCTTC. This codes for CASSTNKGDEQFF.

This chain links TRBV7-8 with TRBJ2-5, with 7 bases identical to TRBD2. The CDR3 totals 16 residues. The ends lost 1 base at V and 5 bases at J; junction bases unmatched: 10. Germline loops: CDR1 SGHVS, CDR2 FQNEAQ. The CDR3, as DNA: TGTGCCAGCAGCTTAGTTTCCCGGCAGGGAGGGGAGACCCAGTACTTC. It specifies CASSLVSRQGGETQYF.

The V gene is TRBV19, the J gene TRBJ1-1; D call uncertain. Germline V CDR1 and CDR2: LNHDA, SQIVND (reference sequence). The CDR3 length is 14 residues. V lost 3 bases and J 4 bases, leaving 12 bases between the germline ends. CDR3 amino acids: CASSIDGGLTEAFF. The CDR3 DNA reads as TGTGCCAGTAGTATCGACGGAGGGCTCACTGAAGCTTTCTTT.

This clone turned up a few times. The gene calls are TRBV5-1 and TRBJ2-3; 7 bases fit TRBD1. V shed 0 bases, J shed 0 bases, and the junction held 1 base outside the gene matches. Germline CDR1 SGHRS, CDR2 YFSETQ. This CDR3 comprises 15 residues. CDR3 region: CASSLVQGSTDTQYF. The DNA for the CDR3 is TGCGCCAGCAGCTTGGTACAGGGGAGCACAGATACGCAGTATTTT.

The J gene is TRBJ1-1, the V gene TRBV27; D is possibly TRBD1 (6 bases). Deletions cut 8 bases from V and 5 bases from J, with 12 bases between. Germline V gene data show CDR1 as MNHEY and CDR2 as SMNVEV (reference sequence). The CDR3 extends over 12 amino acids. The CDR3 region has the DNA TGTGCCAGCGGGTACACAGGGACTGAAGCTTTCTTT. Translation: CASGYTGTEAFF.

This sequence joins TRBV5-5 and TRBJ2-2; D call uncertain. Germline V lookup: CDR1 SGHKS, CDR2 YYEKEE (reference sequence). The V end was cut by 2 bases, the J end by 5 bases, with 4 bases between. The CDR3 contains 12 residues. The CDR3 DNA reads as TGTGCCAGCAGCTTATCGACCGGGGAGCTGTTTTTT. Protein: CASSLSTGELFF.

The V and J genes are TRBV6-5 and TRBJ1-1; 7 nucleotides align to TRBD1. This CDR3 has 14 amino acids. The germline V gene has CDR1 MNHEY and CDR2 SVGAGI. The V segment lost 0 bases and the J segment 11 bases; nucleotides outside the gene matches: 9. This chain's CDR3 is CASSYSLGQEEAFF. The CDR3 DNA follows: TGTGCCAGCAGTTACTCACTAGGACAGGAAGAGGCTTTCTTT.

This chain joins TRBV9 and TRBJ1-5; D call uncertain. Germline CDR1 and CDR2: SGDLS and YYNGEE. This CDR3 region has 14 residues. Trimming cost V 0 bases and J 7 bases, with 11 bases left between them. CDR3 residues: CASSVGGGRQPQHF. As DNA, the CDR3 is TGTGCCAGCAGCGTAGGCGGAGGGCGCCAGCCCCAGCATTTT.

The CDR3 DNA reads TGTGCCACCAGCAAGAGACAGGTCAAAGAAAAACTGTTTTTT. Translating it yields CATSKRQVKEKLFF. The chain recombines TRBV15 with TRBJ1-4, with a tentative D call TRBD1 (6 bases). The germline V gene has CDR1 LNHNV and CDR2 YYDKDF (reference sequence). V was trimmed by 4 bases and J by 8 bases, leaving 14 bases between them. The CDR3 covers 14 residues.

The chain is built from TRBV27 and TRBJ1-5; D ambiguous. Deletions cut 5 bases from V and 0 bases from J, with 17 bases between. Germline values: CDR1 MNHEY, CDR2 SMNVEV (reference sequence). This CDR3 contains 17 residues. CDR3 amino acids: CASSATTTDYSNQPQHF. CDR3 coding DNA: TGTGCCAGCAGTGCCACCACGACGGACTATAGCAATCAGCCCCAGCATTTT.

The gene calls are TRBV19 and TRBJ1-4; D is uncertain. The length of the CDR3 is 15 residues. V lost 3 bases to trimming and J lost 8 bases, with 16 bases between them. The germline gives CDR1 LNHDA, CDR2 SQIVND (reference sequence). CDR3 loop: CASSITGGLDEKLFF. CDR3 DNA sequence: TGTGCCAGTAGTATCACCGGAGGGTTAGACGAAAAACTGTTTTTT.

This clone was found a few times. The chain recombines TRBV9 with TRBJ1-4; D gene unclear. Germline loops: CDR1 SGDLS, CDR2 YYNGEE. The length of the CDR3 is 17 residues. The V end lost 0 bases, the J end lost 7 bases, and 19 bases lay between the germline ends. The CDR3 sequence: CASSVATGMDRGEKLFF. Here the CDR3 DNA reads TGTGCCAGCAGCGTAGCTACGGGTATGGATCGCGGTGAAAAACTGTTTTTT.

The chain has TRBV6-6 and TRBJ2-1, with D possibly TRBD2 on 5 matching bases. Germline V lookup: CDR1 MNHNY, CDR2 SVGAGI (reference sequence). The CDR3 is 14 residues long. The V end was cut by 4 bases, the J end by 2 bases, with 9 bases between. CDR3 nucleotide sequence: TGTGCCAGCAGTTTAGCGATGACCTACAATGAGCAGTTCTTC. Its protein is CASSLAMTYNEQFF.

CDR3 in DNA: TGCGCCAGCAGCATTGGGTGGCAGGGAAATGAAAAACTGTTTTTT. It encodes CASSIGWQGNEKLFF. The V call is TRBV5-1, the J call TRBJ1-4; tentatively, D is TRBD1 (5 bases). CDR1 is SGHRS, CDR2 YFSETQ, per germline. CDR3 length: 15 residues. Trimming cost V 4 bases and J 5 bases, with 15 bases left between them.

A note on this clone: The junction and the germline gene differ at one end; a read error may be behind it. The same CDR3 can be traced to other DNA sequences in this sample. This chain connects TRBV7-8 to TRBJ1-4, with D perhaps TRBD1 (5 bases). The CDR3 loop spans 14 amino acids. Germline V lookup: CDR1 SGHVS, CDR2 FQNEAQ. CDR3 region: CASSKGWDGEKLFF. The CDR3 DNA reads as TGCGCCAGCAGCAAGGGGTGGGATGGTGAAAAACTGTTTTTT.